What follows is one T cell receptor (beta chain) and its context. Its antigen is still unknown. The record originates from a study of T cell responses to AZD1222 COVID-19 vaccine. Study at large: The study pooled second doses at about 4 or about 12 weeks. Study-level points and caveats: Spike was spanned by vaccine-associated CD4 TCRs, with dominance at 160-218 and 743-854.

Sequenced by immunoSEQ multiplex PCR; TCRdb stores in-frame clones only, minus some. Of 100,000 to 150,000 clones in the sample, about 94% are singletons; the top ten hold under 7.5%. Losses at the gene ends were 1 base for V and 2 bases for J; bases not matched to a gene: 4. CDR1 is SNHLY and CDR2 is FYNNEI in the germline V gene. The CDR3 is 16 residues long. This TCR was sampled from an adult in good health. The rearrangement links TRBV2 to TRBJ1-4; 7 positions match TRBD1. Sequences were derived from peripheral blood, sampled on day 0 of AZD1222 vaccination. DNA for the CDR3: TGTGCCAGCAGTGAAGACAGGGGAACGACTAATGAAAAACTGTTTTTT. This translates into CASSEDRGTTNEKLFF.